Sequencing of this TCR beta chain was carried out in a study of cytomegalovirus exposure and HLA in healthy donors. Germline V gene lookup returns CDR1 SGHRS and CDR2 YFSETQ. The CDR3 consists of 17 residues. Trimming took 2 bases from V and 0 from J; bases not matched to a gene: 7. Study-level findings and limits: It was found in a later analysis that first-cohort TCR clusters tended to co-occur in the 120 validation repertoires. 150 to 200 TCR beta chains were listed as cytomegalovirus-associated.

Produced via immunoSEQ multiplex PCR; TCRdb's table is partial and in-frame only. In the table there are fewer than 250,000 clones, about 83% of which are singletons. About this clone: Antigen: not known.

Sequenced sample: PBMCs. The genes are TRBV5-1 and TRBJ2-3; TRBD2 matches at 9 bases. The TCR originated in a woman younger than 35 in good health and CMV-seronegative. The CDR3 sequence is CASSFDRREGSTDTQYF. The CDR3 nucleotides read TGCGCCAGCAGCTTTGATAGGCGGGAGGGGAGCACAGATACGCAGTATTTT. The full variable domain, in which reference TRBV5-1 and TRBJ2-3 provide the parts outside the CDR3, is KAGVTQTPRYLIKTRGQQVTLSCSPISGHRSVSWYQQTPGQGLQFLFEYFSETQRNKGNFPGRFSGRQFSNSRSEMNVSTLELGDSALYLCASSFDRREGSTDTQYFGPGTRLTVL.